Listed here are 2 T cell receptor beta chains from one sample, sequenced in a study of T cells in women clearing cervical HPV infection. Repertoires were generated with immunoSEQ multiplex PCR, while TCRdb's copy carries only in-frame clones and drops some. The data include approximately 18,000 clones; the top ten clones carry about 3%. The sequenced sample consisted of blood buffy coat. These receptors were obtained from a woman aged 18 to 69 with a cervical HPV16 infection that either progressed to CIN3+ or cleared (not recorded which).

In regard to this clone: The CDR3 end is not reached by the read, which stops 3 residues before it; the germline J gene fills it in. The rearrangement uses TRBV20-1 and TRBJ1-1; D is unresolved. The CDR3 has 10 amino acids. Germline V lookup: CDR1 DFQATT, CDR2 SNEGSKA (reference sequence). CDR3 protein: CSARDQEAFF. The part of the CDR3 DNA that was read is TGCAGTGCTAGAGACCAAGAA.

About this clone itself: Read sequence stops 3 residues before the CDR3 end, and the germline J gene provides the missing end. The rearrangement links TRBV2 to TRBJ1-1, with D possibly being TRBD1 (6 bases). The ends were cut back, 5 bases at V and 6 bases at J, with 19 bases in the middle. CDR3 length equals 15 residues. Germline lookup yields CDR1 SNHLY and CDR2 FYNNEI. The CDR3 DNA, read in part, is TGTGCCAGCAGTCCACAGGGCCGGAGAGATCCTGAA. Amino acid sequence: CASSPQGRRDPE. The full CDR3 sequence reads CASSPQGRRDPEAFF.